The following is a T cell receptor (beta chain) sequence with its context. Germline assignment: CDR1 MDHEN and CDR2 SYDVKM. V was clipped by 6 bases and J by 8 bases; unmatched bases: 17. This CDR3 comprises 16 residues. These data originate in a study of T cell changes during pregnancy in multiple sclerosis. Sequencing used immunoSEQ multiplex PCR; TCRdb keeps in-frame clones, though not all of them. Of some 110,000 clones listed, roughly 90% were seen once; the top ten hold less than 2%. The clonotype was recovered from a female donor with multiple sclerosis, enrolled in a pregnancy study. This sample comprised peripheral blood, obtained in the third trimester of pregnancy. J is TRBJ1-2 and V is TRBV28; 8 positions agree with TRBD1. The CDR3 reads CASSSLRDSRGHGYTF. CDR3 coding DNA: TGTGCCAGCAGCTCCCTCAGAGATTCCAGGGGGCACGGCTACACCTTC.